Described below is a single T cell receptor (beta chain) sequence and its context. The antigen is not known. These data come from a study of human T cells and chemical hapten exposure. Study-wide results and caveats: Significantly more large CDR3 similarity clusters were formed by expanded TCRs than by controls.

In the library, unique molecular identifiers were attached to individual cDNA molecules. Original processing notes: The number of TCRs in each sample had a median of about 96,000 and spanned about 20,000 to 690,600. TCRdb ran MiXCR on the RACE reads and lists one entry per CDR3 protein. It is TCRdb's table, rather than the study itself, that gives the V and J calls and clone size. Of 180,000 or so distinct CDR3 sequences listed, approximately 14% are singletons. Time point of the sample: patch test 1, 2 weeks after DPC sensitization. Described treatment: therapeutic diphenylcyclopropenone sensitization with weekly scalp DPC. This CDR3 has 17 amino acids. The J segment lost 0 bases and the V segment lost 8 bases, leaving 7 bases of the junction unmatched. Germline V gene sequence: CDR1 MNHNY, CDR2 SVGAGI (reference sequence).

This chain joins TRBV6-6 and TRBJ2-6; 10 bases line up with TRBD1. Sequencing used whole blood, obtained in connection with sensitization to the hapten diphenylcyclopropenone (DPC). The sequence was obtained from a woman aged 25 to 39 with alopecia areata. Some clones in this sample may be carry-over from other donors' samples. The CDR3 spells CASSPTGGLSGANVLTF. CDR3 coding DNA: TGTGCCAGCTCCCCGACAGGGGGCCTCTCTGGGGCCAACGTCCTGACTTTC.